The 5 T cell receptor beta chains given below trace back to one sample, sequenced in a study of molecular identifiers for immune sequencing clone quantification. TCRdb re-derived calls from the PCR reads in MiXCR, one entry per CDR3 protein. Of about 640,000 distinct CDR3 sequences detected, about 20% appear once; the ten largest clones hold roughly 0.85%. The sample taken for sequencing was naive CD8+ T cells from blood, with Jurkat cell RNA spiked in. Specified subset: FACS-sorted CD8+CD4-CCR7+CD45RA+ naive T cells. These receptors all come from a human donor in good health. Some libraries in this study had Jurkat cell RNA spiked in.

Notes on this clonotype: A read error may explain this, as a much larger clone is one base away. The CDR3 bases are TGTGCCAGCAGCCAGTTGGGGGTGGGGGAGCAGTACTTC. Its translation: CASSQLGVGEQYF. V is TRBV7-3 and J is TRBJ2-7; D tentatively reads TRBD1 or TRBD2 (5 bases each). The CDR3 covers 13 residues. With 5 bases removed from V and 7 bases from J, the gap between germline ends came to 15 bases. Germline V CDR1 and CDR2: SGHTA, FQGTGA.

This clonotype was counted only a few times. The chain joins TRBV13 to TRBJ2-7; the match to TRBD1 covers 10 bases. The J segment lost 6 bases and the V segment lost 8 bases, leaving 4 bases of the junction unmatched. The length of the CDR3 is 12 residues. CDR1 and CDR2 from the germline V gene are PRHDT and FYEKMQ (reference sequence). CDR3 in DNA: TGTGCCAGCTCAGGGACAGGGGTCGAGCAGTACTTC. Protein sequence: CASSGTGVEQYF.

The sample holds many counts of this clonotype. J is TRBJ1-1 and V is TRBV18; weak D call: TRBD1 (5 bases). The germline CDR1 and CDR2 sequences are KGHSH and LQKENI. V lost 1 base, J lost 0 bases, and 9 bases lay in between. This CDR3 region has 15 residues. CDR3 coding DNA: TGTGCCAGCTCACCACGGGAGGGGATGAACACTGAAGCTTTCTTT. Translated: CASSPREGMNTEAFF.

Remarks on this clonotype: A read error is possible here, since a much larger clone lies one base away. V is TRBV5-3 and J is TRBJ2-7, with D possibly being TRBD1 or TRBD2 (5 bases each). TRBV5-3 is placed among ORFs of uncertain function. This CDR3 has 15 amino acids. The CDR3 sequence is CASSQEGDRNRVQYF. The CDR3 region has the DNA TGCGCCAGCAGCCAAGAAGGGGACCGAAACCGGGTGCAGTACTTC.

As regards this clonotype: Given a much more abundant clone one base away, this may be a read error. The CDR3 DNA reads as TGTGCCAGCAGCGAAGGGCCTCGACTAGCGGGCCAAGAGACCCGGTACTTC. Translated: CASSEGPRLAGQETRYF. The V call is TRBV2, the J call TRBJ2-5, with 10 bases aligning to TRBD2. The CDR3 covers 17 residues. Germline V lookup: CDR1 SNHLY, CDR2 FYNNEI. The full variable domain, rest sourced from reference TRBV2 and TRBJ2-5, is EPEVTQTPSHQVTQMGQEVILRCVPISNHLYFYWYRQILGQKVEFLVSFYNNEISEKSEIFDDQFSVERPDGSNFTLKIRSTKLEDSAMYFCASSEGPRLAGQETRYFGPGTRLLVL.